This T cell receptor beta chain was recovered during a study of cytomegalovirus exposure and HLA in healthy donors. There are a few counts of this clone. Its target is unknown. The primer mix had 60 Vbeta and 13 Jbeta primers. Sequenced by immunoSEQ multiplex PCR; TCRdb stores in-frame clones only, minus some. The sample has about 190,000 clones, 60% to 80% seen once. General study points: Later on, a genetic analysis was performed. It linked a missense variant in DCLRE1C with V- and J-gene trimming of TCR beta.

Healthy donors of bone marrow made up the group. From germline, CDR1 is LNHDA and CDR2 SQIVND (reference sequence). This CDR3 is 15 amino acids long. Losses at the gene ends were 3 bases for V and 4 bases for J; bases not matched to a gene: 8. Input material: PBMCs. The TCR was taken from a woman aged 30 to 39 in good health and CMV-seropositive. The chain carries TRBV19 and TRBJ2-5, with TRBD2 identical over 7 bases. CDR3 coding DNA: TGTGCCAGTAGTATCAGGTCTAGCGGACCAGAGACCCAGTACTTC. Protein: CASSIRSSGPETQYF. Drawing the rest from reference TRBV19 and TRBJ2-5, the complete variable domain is DGGITQSPKYLFRKEGQNVTLSCEQNLNHDAMYWYRQDPGQGLRLIYYSQIVNDFQKGDIAEGYSVSREKKESFPLTVTSAQKNPTAFYLCASSIRSSGPETQYFGPGTRLLVL.